The source of this TCR beta chain is a study of cytomegalovirus exposure and HLA in healthy donors. Study at large: The platform used for the approximately 130 validation repertoires matched that of the 650 to 750 first-cohort repertoires, a later analysis reported.

This clone was counted a single time. The antigen is not known. Separation from the approximately 710-subject first cohort characterized the approximately 130-subject validation cohort, to which the donors belonged. Profiled with immunoSEQ multiplex PCR; TCRdb holds only in-frame clones, not every one. Among around 120,000 clones listed, approximately 90% were seen once. Findings and caveats of the study: According to a subsequent analysis, TCR clusters from the first cohort were inclined to appear together in the 110 or so validation repertoires.

The CDR3 consists of 15 residues. Trimming removed 5 bases from V and 6 bases from J; junction bases left unmatched: 7. Germline values: CDR1 SGHTA, CDR2 FQGNSA. The rearrangement joins TRBV7-2 to TRBJ2-2; 9 nucleotides line up with TRBD1. Source material: PBMCs. The sequence was collected from a woman aged 18-29 years in good health and CMV-seronegative. The CDR3 here is CASSTRDRVPGELFF. Here the CDR3 DNA reads TGTGCCAGCAGCACCCGGGACAGGGTTCCCGGGGAGCTGTTTTTT.